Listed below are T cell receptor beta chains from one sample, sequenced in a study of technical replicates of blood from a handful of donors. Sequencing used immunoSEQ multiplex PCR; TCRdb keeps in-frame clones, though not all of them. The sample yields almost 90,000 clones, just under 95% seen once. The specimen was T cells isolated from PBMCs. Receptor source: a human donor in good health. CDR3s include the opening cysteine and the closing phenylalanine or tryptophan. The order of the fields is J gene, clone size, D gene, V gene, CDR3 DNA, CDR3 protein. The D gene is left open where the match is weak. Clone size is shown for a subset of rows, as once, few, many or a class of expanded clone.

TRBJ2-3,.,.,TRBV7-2,TGTGCCAGCAGCTCCCAGGTCAGCACAGATACGCAGTATTTT,CASSSQVSTDTQYF
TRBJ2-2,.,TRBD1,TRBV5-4,TGTGCCAGCAGCCAACAGGGGCACGCCACCGGGGAGCTGTTTTTT,CASSQQGHATGELFF
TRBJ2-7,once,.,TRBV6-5,TGTGCCAGCAGCCGCGGGGCCGGGAGTTCCTACGAGCAGTACTTC,CASSRGAGSSYEQYF
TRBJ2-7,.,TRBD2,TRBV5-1,TGCGCCAGCAGCCCCAGCGGGACCCTCCCCTACGAGCAGTACTTC,CASSPSGTLPYEQYF
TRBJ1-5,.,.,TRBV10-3,TGTGCCATCAGGGACGGACTCAATCAGCCCCAGCATTTT,CAIRDGLNQPQHF
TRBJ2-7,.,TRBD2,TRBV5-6,TGTGCCAGCAGCTCAGCGGGAGGCTACGAGCAGTACTTC,CASSSAGGYEQYF
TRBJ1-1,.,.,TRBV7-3,TGTGCCAGCAGCTTAAGGCGGGGCAGCAAGGACACTGAAGCTTTCTTT,CASSLRRGSKDTEAFF
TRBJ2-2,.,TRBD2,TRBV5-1,TGCGCCAGCAGCTTGGCTAGCGGAAACACCGGGGAGCTGTTTTTT,CASSLASGNTGELFF
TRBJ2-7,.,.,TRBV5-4,TGTGCCAGCAGCTTTAGCGGAGTCTCCTACGAGCAGTACTTC,CASSFSGVSYEQYF
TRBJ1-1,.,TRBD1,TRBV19,TGTGCCACCTCCGCTCAGGGGGGTAACACTGAAGCTTTCTTT,CATSAQGGNTEAFF